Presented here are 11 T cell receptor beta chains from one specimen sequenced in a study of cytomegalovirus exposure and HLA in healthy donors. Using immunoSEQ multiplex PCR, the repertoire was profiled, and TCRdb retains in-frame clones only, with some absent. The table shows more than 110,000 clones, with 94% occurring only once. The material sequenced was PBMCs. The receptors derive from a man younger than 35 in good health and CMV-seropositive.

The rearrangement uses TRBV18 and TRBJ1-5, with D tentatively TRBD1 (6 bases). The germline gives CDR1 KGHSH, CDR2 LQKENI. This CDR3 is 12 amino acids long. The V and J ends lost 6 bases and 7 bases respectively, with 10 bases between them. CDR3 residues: CASSPDRQPQHF. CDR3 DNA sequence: TGTGCCAGCTCCCCCGACAGGCAGCCCCAGCATTTT.

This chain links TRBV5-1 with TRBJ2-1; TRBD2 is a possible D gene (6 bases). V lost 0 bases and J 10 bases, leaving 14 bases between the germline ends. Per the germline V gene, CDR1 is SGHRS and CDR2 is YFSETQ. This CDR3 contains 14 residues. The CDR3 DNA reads TGCGCCAGCAGCTTGGCCTGGACTACCAGGGAGCAGTTCTTC. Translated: CASSLAWTTREQFF.

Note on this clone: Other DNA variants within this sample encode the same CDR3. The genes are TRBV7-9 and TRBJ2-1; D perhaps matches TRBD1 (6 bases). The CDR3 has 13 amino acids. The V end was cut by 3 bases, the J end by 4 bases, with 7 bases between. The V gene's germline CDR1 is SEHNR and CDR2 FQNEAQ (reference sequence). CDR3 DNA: TGTGCCAGCAGCTTGGGACAATACAATGAGCAGTTCTTC. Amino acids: CASSLGQYNEQFF.

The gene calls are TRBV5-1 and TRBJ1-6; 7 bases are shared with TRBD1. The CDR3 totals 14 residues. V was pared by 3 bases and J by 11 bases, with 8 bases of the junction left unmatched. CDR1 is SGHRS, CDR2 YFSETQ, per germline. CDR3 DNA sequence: TGCGCCAGCAGCTCCGACAGGGAAAAGACACCCCTCCACTTT. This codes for CASSSDREKTPLHF.

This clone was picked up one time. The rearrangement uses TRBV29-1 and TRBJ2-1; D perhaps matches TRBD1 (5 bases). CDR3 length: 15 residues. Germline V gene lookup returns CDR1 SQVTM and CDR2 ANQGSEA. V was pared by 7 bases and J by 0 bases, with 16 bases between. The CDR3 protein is CSAGSDKRSYNEQFF. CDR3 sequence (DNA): TGCAGCGCCGGATCGGACAAGCGCTCCTACAATGAGCAGTTCTTC.

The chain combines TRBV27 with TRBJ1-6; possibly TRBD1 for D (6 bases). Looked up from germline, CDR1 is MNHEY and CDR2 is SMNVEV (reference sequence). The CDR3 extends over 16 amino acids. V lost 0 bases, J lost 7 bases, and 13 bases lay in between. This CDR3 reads CASSLSRGGWNSPLHF. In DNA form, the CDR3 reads TGTGCCAGCAGTTTATCCAGGGGTGGTTGGAATTCACCCCTCCACTTT.

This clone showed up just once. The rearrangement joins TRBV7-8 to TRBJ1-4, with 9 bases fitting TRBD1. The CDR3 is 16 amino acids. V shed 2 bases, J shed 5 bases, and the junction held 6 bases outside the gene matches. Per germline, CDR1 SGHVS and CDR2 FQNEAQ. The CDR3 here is CASSLNQGTGNEKLFF. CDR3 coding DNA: TGTGCCAGCAGCTTAAATCAGGGGACAGGGAATGAAAAACTGTTTTTT.

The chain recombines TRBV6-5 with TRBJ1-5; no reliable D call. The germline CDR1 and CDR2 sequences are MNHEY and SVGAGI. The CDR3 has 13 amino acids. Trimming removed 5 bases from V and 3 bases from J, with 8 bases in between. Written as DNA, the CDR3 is TGTGCCAGCAGTCGAGGCCACAATCAGCCCCAGCATTTT. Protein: CASSRGHNQPQHF.

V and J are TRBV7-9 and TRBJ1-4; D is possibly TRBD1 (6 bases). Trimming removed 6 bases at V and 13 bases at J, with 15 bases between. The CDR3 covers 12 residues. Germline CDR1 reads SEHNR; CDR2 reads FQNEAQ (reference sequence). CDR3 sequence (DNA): TGTGCCAGCAGTCCTGTTAGGGGGAGACTGTTTTTT. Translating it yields CASSPVRGRLFF.

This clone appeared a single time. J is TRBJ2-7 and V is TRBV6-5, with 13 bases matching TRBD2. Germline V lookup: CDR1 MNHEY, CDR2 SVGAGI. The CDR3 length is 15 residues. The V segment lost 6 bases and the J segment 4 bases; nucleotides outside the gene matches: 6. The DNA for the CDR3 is TGTGCCAGCAGCCGTAGACTAGCGGGAGGTTACGAGCAGTACTTC. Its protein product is CASSRRLAGGYEQYF.

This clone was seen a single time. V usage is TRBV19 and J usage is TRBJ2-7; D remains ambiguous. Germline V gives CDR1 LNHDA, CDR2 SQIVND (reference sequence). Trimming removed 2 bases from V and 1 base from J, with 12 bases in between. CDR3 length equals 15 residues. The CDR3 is CASSISAHGSYEQYF. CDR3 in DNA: TGTGCCAGTAGTATATCAGCCCACGGGTCCTACGAGCAGTACTTC.